The following is a T cell receptor (beta chain) sequence with its context. Its target is unknown. CDR1 and CDR2 (germline): SEHNR, FQNEAQ (reference sequence). The V and J ends lost 6 bases and 0 bases, in that order; junction bases with no gene match: 7. CDR3 length: 15 amino acids. Attachment of unique molecular identifiers to individual cDNA molecules was performed in the library. TCRdb recomputed calls from the 5' RACE reads with MiXCR, one row per CDR3 protein. The sample consists of about 140,000 distinct CDR3 sequences, roughly 4% of them appearing once. The sample is drawn from a study of human T cells and chemical hapten exposure. About the research overall: Slight differences in pooled library volume were the main source of varying TCR yields across samples.

The starting material, unfractionated whole blood, was used for total RNA extraction. Whole-study results and caveats: Once DPC sensitization occurred, TCRs above 1 in 1000 frequency showed no change.

The sequence came from a female donor in good health. The chain has TRBV7-9 and TRBJ2-5, with 7 positions matching TRBD1. This CDR3 is CASRPGQRYQETQYF. The CDR3 DNA reads TGTGCCAGCAGACCGGGACAGAGGTACCAAGAGACCCAGTACTTC.